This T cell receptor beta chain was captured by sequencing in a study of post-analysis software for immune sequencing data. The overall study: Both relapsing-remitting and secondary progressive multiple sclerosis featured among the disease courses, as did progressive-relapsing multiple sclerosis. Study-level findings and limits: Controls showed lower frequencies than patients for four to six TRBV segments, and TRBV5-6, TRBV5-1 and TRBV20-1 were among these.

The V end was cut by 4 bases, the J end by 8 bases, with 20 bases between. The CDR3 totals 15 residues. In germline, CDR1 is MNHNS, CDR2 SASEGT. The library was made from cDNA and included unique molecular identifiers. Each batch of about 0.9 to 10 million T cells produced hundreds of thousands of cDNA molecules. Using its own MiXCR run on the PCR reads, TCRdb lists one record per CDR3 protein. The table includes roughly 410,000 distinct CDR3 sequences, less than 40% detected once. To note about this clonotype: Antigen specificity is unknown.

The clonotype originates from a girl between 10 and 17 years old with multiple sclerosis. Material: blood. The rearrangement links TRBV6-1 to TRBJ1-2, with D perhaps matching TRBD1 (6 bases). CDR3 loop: CASSGMAGDRGGYTF. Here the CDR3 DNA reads TGTGCCAGCAGTGGCATGGCAGGGGATCGTGGGGGCTACACCTTC.